Included here is one T cell receptor (beta chain) sequence, with context. Its antigen remains unidentified. Germline V lookup: CDR1 SGHAT, CDR2 FQNNGV. This CDR3 spans 15 amino acids. J lost 3 bases, V lost 0 bases, and 0 bases had no gene match. The PCR contained 60 Vbeta and 13 Jbeta primers. Clones were sequenced by immunoSEQ multiplex PCR, and TCRdb holds only the in-frame ones, with some missing. The sample spans around 88,000 clones; the ten largest clones claim just over 5.5%. These data originate in a study of cytomegalovirus exposure and HLA in healthy donors. Study-wide results and limits: CMV serostatus stood as the only immune exposure information on hand.

The source is a girl under 18 in good health and CMV-seropositive. The chain joins TRBV11-2 to TRBJ2-1, with TRBD2 identical over 9 bases. Source material: PBMCs. CDR3 region: CASSLEAGGYNEQFF. The CDR3 nucleotides read TGTGCCAGCAGCTTAGAAGCGGGGGGCTACAATGAGCAGTTCTTC.